Below, 2 T cell receptor beta chains from the same sample are listed, as sequenced in a study of a mutant IDH1 vaccine in newly diagnosed glioma. Described time point: baseline, week 1 (first vaccination visit). Specified treatment: pre-vaccination baseline after standard-of-care therapy. Assay: immunoSEQ multiplex PCR; the TCRdb copy retains only in-frame clones and omits some. The sample lists 70,000 to 100,000 clones, roughly 80% occurring once. This material consisted of PBMCs, taken from a glioma patient treated with radiotherapy, temozolomide or both. The receptors were gathered from a middle-aged man with glioma. Some clones in this sample may be carry-over from other donors' samples.

This chain joins TRBV9 and TRBJ1-2, with D unresolved. There are 14 residues in the CDR3. The V end lost 0 bases, the J end lost 7 bases, and 13 bases lay between the germline ends. Per germline, CDR1 SGDLS and CDR2 YYNGEE. CDR3 sequence reads: CASSVALGISGYTF. CDR3 DNA sequence: TGTGCCAGCAGCGTAGCTCTGGGAATTAGTGGCTACACCTTC.

The V gene is TRBV6-6, the J gene TRBJ2-3; no clear D. CDR1 is MNHNY, CDR2 SVGAGI, per germline (reference sequence). With 6 bases removed from V and 1 base from J, the gap between germline ends came to 17 bases. CDR3 length: 16 amino acids. This CDR3 is CASSGRNQRGTDTQYF. The CDR3 nucleotides read TGTGCCAGCAGCGGCCGGAACCAAAGAGGCACAGATACGCAGTATTTT.